This T cell receptor beta chain was identified during a study of blood T cells in healthy people across ages (dated by TCRdb to between 2014 and 2017). For the study in its entirety: Template switching captured roughly one uniquely barcoded TCR beta cDNA molecule per two T cells in model experiments. To track age-related changes in TCR beta repertoire diversity, the study relied on deep sequencing normalized with unique cDNA molecular identifiers. The donors were split into four age groups: young (average around 15 years), middle-aged (39), aged (over 55) and long-lived (under 85). To avoid experimental bias, donors of different ages were distributed randomly across sequencing lanes. Using the same blood draw, the study looked at two additional independent replicas of 1 million unique cDNA reads for two donors, one aged 18 to 30 and the other aged 80 or older. Summary of the overall study and its limitations: Observed TCR beta diversity per million T cells fell roughly linearly with age, and a significant reduction was already apparent by age around 39. A strong correlation was found between observed TCR beta diversity and the percentage of naive T cells measured by flow cytometry. Because profiling used bulk unsorted PBMCs, naive and antigen-experienced compartments could not be compared conclusively. Estimates of total diversity from one million sequenced T cells were regarded as lower bounds and underestimates. Compared with the aged group, the long-lived group had more naive CD4+ T cells, fewer expanded clones and increased TCR diversity, suggesting age selection. The CMV infection status of donors was not known, potentially confounding age-related changes in expanded clonotypes.

Preparation of the library involved 5' RACE. The sample was run on an Illumina HiSeq 2500. The second PCR ran for roughly 6 to 11 cycles and used a J-beta primer mix along with a sample-barcoded 5' primer. Each TCR beta cDNA molecule received a unique molecular identifier from a template-switch 5' adaptor carrying 12 random nucleotides. Each sample yielded at least 3 million CDR3-containing paired-end reads. First-strand cDNA synthesis was performed from all RNA using the Mint cDNA synthesis kit, with priming by a TRBC-specific oligonucleotide. Following uracil-DNA glycosylase treatment, a first 18-cycle PCR with universal primers M1SS and BC2_uni_R was performed on all cDNA. Processing in the source paper ran as follows. For normalization, 1 million high-quality reads, each with a distinct molecular identifier, were randomly selected from each sample. Reads sharing molecular identifiers were discarded rather than binned into consensus sequences. MiTCR, run with a Q25 quality threshold and the strictest error-elimination algorithm, handled CDR3 identification, clonotype clustering and error correction. Lower-bound total TCR beta diversity was estimated with a nonparametric unseen species model using Euler transformation. TCRdb cleaned the public reads at Q25 with fastp, built clones with MiXCR and kept in-frame beta chains. Rows are combined by CDR3 protein, so each entry shows the most common genes and DNA. For this entry, the V and J calls and clone size follow TCRdb and not the study's own pipeline. For this sample there are 550,000 to 600,000 distinct CDR3 sequences; 47% appear just once. The ten largest account for roughly 25% of the sample.

The donors were some 39 Caucasian individuals from Russia, aged about 6 to 100 years, who were systemically healthy. Ten milliliters of peripheral blood were drawn from each donor into EDTA-treated Vacutainer tubes. Ficoll-Paque density-gradient centrifugation was used to isolate PBMCs, with at least 7 million obtained per sample. Total RNA was extracted from PBMCs with Trizol reagent, with at least 6 micrograms obtained per sample. For every donor, an aliquot of PBMCs went through flow cytometry to measure the percentages of naive CD45RAhigh/CD27high T cells. This clonotype was counted a few times. The antigen it recognizes is unknown. No much larger clone exists at a distance of one base, and base qualities are not known. The specimen sequenced was blood. This receptor was identified in an elderly man in good health.

The CDR3 reads as follows: CASCRSSIYNEQFF. DNA sequence: TGTGCCAGCTGCAGGAGCAGCATCTACAATGAGCAGTTCTTC. The chain employs TRBV7-9 and TRBJ2-1, with no reliable assignment of the D segment. The germline V gene (reference sequence) specifies SEHNR as CDR1 and FQNEAQ as CDR2. The CDR3 runs 14 amino acids, cysteine and phenylalanine included. The kept DNA is CDR3 alone, 42 bases in frame from the first base. V is shortened by 8 bases, J by 3 bases, and the region joining them spans 14 bases.